This TCR beta chain comes out of a study of CD8+CD57+ T cells in acquired aplastic anemia (dated by TCRdb to the late 2010s). Study-level background: Extracted DNA from sorted CD4+ and CD8+ cells averaged around 3.5 ug, ranging from roughly 0.2 to 30 ug. CD8+CD57+ expansion was defined as frequency above the mean frequency observed in healthy subjects.

V and J are truncated by 6 bases and 0 bases respectively, leaving an intervening sequence of 9 bases. The cysteine opens and the phenylalanine closes a CDR3 of 14 amino acids. Here the CDR3 DNA is all that survives: 42 bases in frame from base 1. From the germline V gene, CDR1 is MNHNS and CDR2 is SASEGT. Paper-wide results and their limitations: Between patients and healthy controls, no significant difference in CD8+ Simpson's diversity was found (P=0.060). Roughly 29 CD8+ CDR3 sequences were found in both patients and controls but appeared to be highly expressed in patients and within the immunodominant clones of the patients.

Genomic DNA served as template for TCR beta VDJ combination and CDR3 sequence profiling. An Illumina HiSeq 2000 was used for TCR repertoire sequencing. In the authors' own workflow: Repertoire assessment relied on Simpson's diversity index, CDR3 size and DJ length profiles, and TRBV/TRBJ rearrangement plots. The immunodominant clone was defined as the most abundant DNA sequence in deep sequencing data. CDR3 amino acid sequences were checked for sharing between subjects and were compared against published repertoires and the VDJdb database. TCRdb handled the public reads itself, with Q25 trimming in fastp and clone calling in MiXCR, and kept productive beta chains. For every CDR3 protein sequence, its rows merge into one entry that carries the most common genes and DNA. TCRdb, not the authors, supplied the V and J calls. In this sample the table shows hundreds of thousands of distinct CDR3 sequences, over 25% of which occur a single time. The ten most abundant clones make up approximately 0.82% of the sample.

Patients chosen for sequencing had shown expansion of CD8+CD57+ cells by flow cytometry. All patients had severe acquired aplastic anemia diagnosed by International Study of Aplastic Anemia and Agranulocytosis and Camitta criteria. At the time blood was sampled, none of the patients had received any therapy. In the study, sorted CD4+ and CD8+ blood T cells from patients with severe aplastic anemia and from healthy subjects underwent deep sequencing of TCR repertoires. Patients were enrolled in the USA under clinicaltrials.gov protocols 00001620, 01623167, 00001397, 00071045, 00081523 and 00961064. Ficoll-Paque density gradient centrifugation was used to isolate peripheral blood mononuclear cells. CD4+ and CD8+ T cells were sorted by FACS or magnetic beads before DNA extraction. The sample holds a few counts of this clonotype. Its cognate antigen has yet to be identified. No base quality information exists; no much larger clone differs at one position.

The sample taken for sequencing was sorted CD4+, CD8+, or CD8+CD57+ T cells (not recorded which) from PBMCs. The TCR comes from a human donor with aplastic anemia. In this chain, TRBV6-1 is recombined with TRBJ2-1, with the D gene not clear enough to name. The DNA sequence is TGTGCCAGCAGGGCAGAGAGCTCCTACAATGAGCAGTTCTTC. Its amino acids are CASRAESSYNEQFF.